This TCR beta chain originates from a study of blood T cells in healthy people across ages. General observations from the study: Long-lived and aged donors differed, with more naive CD4+ cells and higher diversity in the long-lived.

Using a J-beta primer mix together with a sample-barcoded 5' primer, a second PCR was run for roughly 6 to 11 cycles. Every cDNA molecule bore a tag from a template-switch adaptor containing 12 random nucleotides. CDR3-containing paired-end reads numbered at least 2.5 million in each sample. TCRdb analysed the 5' RACE reads with MiXCR anew, one entry per CDR3 protein. The table lists about 640,000 distinct CDR3 sequences, about 53% of them singletons, with 30% to 40% in the top ten. V lost 4 bases and J 2 bases, leaving 12 bases between the germline ends. Germline V gene lookup returns CDR1 SGHDN and CDR2 FVKESK. The CDR3 is made up of 15 amino acids. Of note for this clonotype: The antigen remains unidentified.

The receptor comes from a man aged 55 to 70 in good health. V gene TRBV14 combines with J gene TRBJ2-1; D is perhaps TRBD1 or TRBD2 (5 bases each). The sequenced sample consisted of blood. The DNA of the CDR3 is TGTGCCAGCAGCCCAGGCAGGGACCCCTACAATGAGCAGTTCTTC. Protein: CASSPGRDPYNEQFF.